Listed below are T cell receptor beta chains from one sample, sequenced in a study of control samples from healthy donors and cancer patients. Produced via immunoSEQ multiplex PCR; TCRdb's table is partial and in-frame only. There are some 99,000 clones in the sample; about nine tenths occur only once, and under 4.5% lies in the top ten. Input material: blood. The source is a human donor in good health. The donor label of this sample is uncertain. Each CDR3 is given with its conserved first and last residue. The order of the fields is V gene, CDR3 length, CDR3 protein.

V: TRBV30; length: 14; CDR3: CAWSLITSGNTIYF
V: TRBV15; length: 15; CDR3: CATSRDSGEGNTIYF
V: TRBV6-5; length: 14; CDR3: CASSYSQGGNTIYF
V: TRBV5-5; length: 17; CDR3: CASSLGDRIVLSHGYTF
V: TRBV7-9; length: 15; CDR3: CASSLVQAPNEKLFF
V: TRBV7-6; length: 17; CDR3: CASSFQAVLLSYNEQFF
V: TRBV7-2; length: 13; CDR3: CASSDRGNQPQHF
V: TRBV6-5; length: 15; CDR3: CASSLGAGSTGELFF
V: TRBV7-8; length: 14; CDR3: CASSSATGIETQYF
V: TRBV11-2; length: 12; CDR3: CASSLEPYEQYF
V: TRBV14; length: 16; CDR3: CASSRGAGGLQETQYF
V: TRBV19; length: 11; CDR3: CATSTWETQYF
V: TRBV12-5; length: 17; CDR3: CASGLDPGQGWNSPLHF
V: TRBV19; length: 13; CDR3: CASSQAYTDTQYF
V: TRBV6-5; length: 13; CDR3: CASSFDRGQPQHF
V: TRBV5-1; length: 14; CDR3: CASSLDEGRGTQHF
V: TRBV5-1; length: 14; CDR3: CASSLRADQETQYF
V: TRBV18; length: 17; CDR3: CASSPLNRQIYTDTQYF
V: TRBV28; length: 11; CDR3: CASRFGGELFF
V: TRBV2; length: 12; CDR3: CASGTEGREQYF
V: TRBV7-2; length: 14; CDR3: CASSSQGIPEGYTF
V: TRBV30; length: 16; CDR3: CAWSVGGHPGANVLTF
V: TRBV11-2; length: 16; CDR3: CASSQDSFPFNYGYTF
V: TRBV7-7; length: 14; CDR3: CASSKTSGAYEQYF
V: TRBV15; length: 14; CDR3: CATSRAEGNTEAFF
V: TRBV3-1/TRBV3-2; length: 14; CDR3: CASSRAGQGGGYTF
V: TRBV19; length: 15; CDR3: CASSTSGPPRETQYF
V: TRBV18; length: 16; CDR3: CASSPPRGANTGELFF
V: TRBV2; length: 14; CDR3: CASSKGQDNSPLHF
V: TRBV5-4; length: 16; CDR3: CASSALQGTMNTEAFF
V: TRBV14; length: 14; CDR3: CASSQGGMNTEAFF
V: TRBV4-3; length: 16; CDR3: CASSQEGRRWDTEAFF
V: TRBV19; length: 13; CDR3: CASSPREGGKLFF
V: TRBV7-8; length: 12; CDR3: CASSAIEEKLFF
V: TRBV6-6; length: 16; CDR3: CASGPTTDFTYNEQFF
V: TRBV19; length: 14; CDR3: CASSDGSYNSPLHF
V: TRBV6-6; length: 14; CDR3: CASSDRRGNTEAFF
V: TRBV19; length: 14; CDR3: CASTFGRDSIEAFF
V: TRBV6-5; length: 15; CDR3: CASSYSIEGNTEAFF
V: TRBV2; length: 15; CDR3: CASSWTGGEGGELFF
V: TRBV27; length: 13; CDR3: CASSLYMNTEAFF
V: TRBV7-9; length: 15; CDR3: CASSRGTGGNYEQYF
V: TRBV5-1; length: 15; CDR3: CASSSSTGSNGELFF
V: TRBV10-1; length: 16; CDR3: CASSEATPGLDEKLFF
V: TRBV30; length: 14; CDR3: CAWSVGQGAYEQYF
V: TRBV30; length: 14; CDR3: CAWRLNLGDYGYTF
V: TRBV6-1; length: 15; CDR3: CASSESRGPQETQYF
V: TRBV6-5; length: 14; CDR3: CASARQGLGEKLFF
V: TRBV25-1; length: 13; CDR3: CASSDRGAGELFF
V: TRBV15; length: 16; CDR3: CATSRTRTEPQETQYF
V: TRBV3-1/TRBV3-2; length: 12; CDR3: CASSQNRYEQYF
V: TRBV19; length: 14; CDR3: CASSIRNSGNTIYF
V: TRBV5-4; length: 15; CDR3: CASSLGAGPTDTQYF
V: TRBV12-3/TRBV12-4; length: 12; CDR3: CASSTHRNTIYF
V: TRBV30; length: 17; CDR3: CAWSPPLAGVLSYEQYF
V: TRBV7-2; length: 12; CDR3: CASSSTDYGYTF
V: TRBV19; length: 15; CDR3: CASSGPDRPLWGYTF
V: TRBV6-5; length: 12; CDR3: CASREGLYGYTF
V: TRBV19; length: 13; CDR3: CASRDTGGTEAFF
V: TRBV12-5; length: 16; CDR3: CASGNGQQRVNTEAFF